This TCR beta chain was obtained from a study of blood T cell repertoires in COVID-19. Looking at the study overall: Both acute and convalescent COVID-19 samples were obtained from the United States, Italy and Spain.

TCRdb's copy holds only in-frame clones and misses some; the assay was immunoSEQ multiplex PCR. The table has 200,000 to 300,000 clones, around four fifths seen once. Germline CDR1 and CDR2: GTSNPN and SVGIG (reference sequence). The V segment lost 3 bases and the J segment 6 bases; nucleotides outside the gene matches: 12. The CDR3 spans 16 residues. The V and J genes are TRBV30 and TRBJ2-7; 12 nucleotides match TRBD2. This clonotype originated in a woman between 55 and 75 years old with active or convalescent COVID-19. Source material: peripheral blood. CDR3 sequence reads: CAWSRRLAGGKGEQYF. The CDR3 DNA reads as TGTGCCTGGAGCCGTAGGCTAGCGGGAGGGAAGGGCGAGCAGTACTTC.